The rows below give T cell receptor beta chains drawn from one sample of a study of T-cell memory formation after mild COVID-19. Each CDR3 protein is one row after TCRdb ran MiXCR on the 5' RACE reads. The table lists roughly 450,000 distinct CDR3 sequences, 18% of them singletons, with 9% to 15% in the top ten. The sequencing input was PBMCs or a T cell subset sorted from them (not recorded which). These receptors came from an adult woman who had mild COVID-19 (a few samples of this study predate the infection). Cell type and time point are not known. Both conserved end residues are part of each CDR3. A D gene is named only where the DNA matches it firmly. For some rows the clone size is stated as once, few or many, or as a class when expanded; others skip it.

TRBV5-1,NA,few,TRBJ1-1,TGCGCCAGCAGCTTCTACGACAGTGTGAACACTGAAGCTTTCTTT,CASSFYDSVNTEAFF
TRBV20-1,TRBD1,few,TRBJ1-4,TGCAGTGCTAGAGATCAGTTATATGGGCACAGGGGTGAAAAACTGTTTTTT,CSARDQLYGHRGEKLFF
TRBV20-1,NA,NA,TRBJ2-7,TGCAGTTGCTTGGGGGCGGGCTACGAGCAGTACTTC,CSCLGAGYEQYF
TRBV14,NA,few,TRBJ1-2,TGTGCCAGCAGCCAAAGACCGGACGGCTCCTATGGCTACACCTTC,CASSQRPDGSYGYTF
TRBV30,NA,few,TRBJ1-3,TGTGCCTGGAGTTCGAGACTCCCTGGAAACACCATATATTTT,CAWSSRLPGNTIYF
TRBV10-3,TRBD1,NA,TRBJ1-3,TGTGCCGTGGGACAGGGAGCATCCAACACCATATATTTT,CAVGQGASNTIYF
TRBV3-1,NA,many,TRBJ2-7,TGTGCCAGCAGCCAAGGGGACTCCCACTACGAGCAGTACTTC,CASSQGDSHYEQYF
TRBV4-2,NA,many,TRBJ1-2,TGTGCCAGCAGCCACCTAGGGGGGGGTGGCTATGGCTACACCTTC,CASSHLGGGGYGYTF
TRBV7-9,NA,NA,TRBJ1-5,TGTGCCACCTGGGACGGGTATCAGCCCCAGCATTTT,CATWDGYQPQHF
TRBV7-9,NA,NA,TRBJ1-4,TGTGCCAGCAGCCCCCAATCGGGGGCTACTAATGAAAAACTGTTTTTT,CASSPQSGATNEKLFF
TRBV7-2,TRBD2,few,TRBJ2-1,TGTGCCAGCAGCTTAGGCCTAGCGGGAGGCCGGTTCTTC,CASSLGLAGGRFF
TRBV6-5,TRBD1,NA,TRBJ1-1,TGTGCCAGCAGCTCCGGACAGGGGATAAAGGAAGCTTTCTTT,CASSSGQGIKEAFF
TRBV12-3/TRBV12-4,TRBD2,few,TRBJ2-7,TGTGCCAGCAGTTTGCCGGGGGGTGGCTACGAGCAGTACTTC,CASSLPGGGYEQYF
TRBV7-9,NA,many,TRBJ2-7,TGTGCCAGCAGCTTGGCAGGGGGGGGTGAGCAGTACTTC,CASSLAGGGEQYF
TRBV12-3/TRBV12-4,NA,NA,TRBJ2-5,TGTGCCAGCAGCTGGGGGCGAGAGACCCAGTACTTC,CASSWGRETQYF
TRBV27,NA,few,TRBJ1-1,TGTGCCAGCAGGCACGCGCGGGGCAGGGTCGCTTTCTTT,CASRHARGRVAFF
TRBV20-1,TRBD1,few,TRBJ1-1,TGCAGTGCTAGAGAGGGGACAGGGGGTGAGAGAAGAGCTTTCTTT,CSAREGTGGERRAFF
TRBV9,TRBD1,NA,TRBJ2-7,TGTGCCAGCAGCAAAGGACAGGCCTCTGAGCAGTACTTC,CASSKGQASEQYF
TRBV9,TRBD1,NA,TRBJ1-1,TGTGCCAGCAGCGTCGGACAGGGGAATTCGAACACTGAAGCTTTCTTT,CASSVGQGNSNTEAFF
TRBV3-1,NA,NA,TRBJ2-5,TGTGCCAGCAGCCAAGGAGGGACCTTTCAAGAGACCCAGTACTTC,CASSQGGTFQETQYF
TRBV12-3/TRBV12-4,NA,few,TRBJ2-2,TGTGCCAGCAGAGTGGGGCGGACCGGGGAGCTGTTTTTT,CASRVGRTGELFF
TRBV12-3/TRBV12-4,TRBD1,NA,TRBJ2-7,TGTGCCAGCAGTTTCGACAGGGGGCTCTACGAGCAGTACTTC,CASSFDRGLYEQYF
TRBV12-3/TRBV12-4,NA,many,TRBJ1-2,TGTGCCAGCAGTTTAAGGGGACGGCTCACTAACTATGGCTACACCTTC,CASSLRGRLTNYGYTF
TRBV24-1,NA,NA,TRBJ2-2,TGTGCCACCAGTCGTAGCGGTTATAACACCGGGGAGCTGTTTTTT,CATSRSGYNTGELFF
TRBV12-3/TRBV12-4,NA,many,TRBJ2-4,TGTGCCAGCAGTTCCCGGTCGTCAAACATTCAGTACTTC,CASSSRSSNIQYF
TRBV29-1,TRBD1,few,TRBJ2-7,TGCAGCGGTGGATGGACAGGGGGGCGCGAGCAGTACTTC,CSGGWTGGREQYF
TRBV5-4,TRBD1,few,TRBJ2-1,TGTGCCAGCAGCTCTGGACAGGCGGATGAGCAGTTCTTC,CASSSGQADEQFF
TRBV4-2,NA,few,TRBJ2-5,TGTGCCAGCAGCCAAGATAACCCGGAGACCCAGTACTTC,CASSQDNPETQYF
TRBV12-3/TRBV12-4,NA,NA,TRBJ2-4,TGTGCCAGCCTAGGTGCAGGGCCCGTGGACTTC,CASLGAGPVDF